The source of this T cell receptor beta chain is a study of blood T cell repertoires in COVID-19. Background on the study: There were acute and convalescent COVID-19 samples, and they came from the United States, Italy and Spain.

Original processing notes: Estimation of nucleated cell counts was performed using reference gene primer amplification. Assay: immunoSEQ multiplex PCR; the TCRdb copy retains only in-frame clones and omits some. Clonal size and the V and J genes are those of that table, whereas D and trimming came from the DNA. The table includes around 190,000 clones, around 80% detected once. Germline V gene sequence: CDR1 MNHNY, CDR2 SVGAGI (reference sequence). This CDR3 has 14 residues. V lost 8 bases, J lost 5 bases, and 18 bases lay in between. The sequencing input was peripheral blood. The receptor's source is a human donor in a cohort sampled during active COVID-19. The V and J genes are TRBV6-6 and TRBJ2-5; D call uncertain. The CDR3 loop is CASSVLDGLETQYF. The CDR3 DNA sequence: TGTGCCAGCTCCGTCCTAGACGGATTGGAGACCCAGTACTTC.